This TCR beta chain is drawn from a study of CD8+ T cells in alopecia areata. General observations from the study: Persistence in scalp and blood during tofacitinib was observed for many expanded lesional clones. Tofacitinib yielded significantly lower scalp clonality and fewer expanded CD8+ clones among the top 100. Only a single nonresponder existed, so baseline CD8+ expansion links stay unclear.

The treatment is: oral pan-JAK inhibitor, 5-10 mg twice daily. Lesional scalp punch biopsies and peripheral blood were collected from alopecia areata patients. Comments on this clone: No antigen is known for it. The identical CDR3 is also encoded by other nucleotide sequences in the sample.

Extraction and reverse transcription of RNA yielded cDNA as the sequencing template. Profiling relied on immunoSEQ multiplex PCR, and the TCRdb table lists in-frame clones only, not all of them. The table includes around 190,000 clones, over 55% detected once. Germline CDR1 reads GTSNPN; CDR2 reads SVGIG (reference sequence). This CDR3 has 15 residues. V lost 0 bases to trimming and J lost 1 base, with 10 bases between them. This specimen was CD4+ T cells sorted from blood, taken at week 24, from a patient treated with tofacitinib. The clonotype comes from a human donor with alopecia areata. This chain joins TRBV30 and TRBJ2-1; TRBD1 or TRBD2 may be the D gene (5 bases each). The CDR3 nucleotides are TGTGCCTGGAGTGTACGGGGCCCTTCCTACAATGAGCAGTTCTTC. Its translation is CAWSVRGPSYNEQFF.